This T cell receptor beta chain was sequenced during a study of blood T cell repertoires in COVID-19. Method: immunoSEQ multiplex PCR; TCRdb's copy keeps in-frame clones and lacks some. The sample has approximately 230,000 clones; about 90% are singletons. Sequenced sample: peripheral blood. The sequence was collected from a man at least 80 years old with acute or convalescent COVID-19.

As DNA, the CDR3 is TGTGCCAGCAGCTTGGTACCTAGCGGGAGTGGGAAGACCCAGTACTTC. As protein: CASSLVPSGSGKTQYF. The chain joins TRBV5-4 to TRBJ2-5; 10 bases are a match to TRBD2. Germline-derived CDR1 and CDR2 are SGHNT and YYREEE (reference sequence). The CDR3 has 16 residues. The V and J ends lost 0 bases and 6 bases, in that order; junction bases with no gene match: 8.